Following are 26 T cell receptor beta chains from one sample sequenced in a study of cytomegalovirus exposure and HLA in healthy donors. In the PCR, 60 Vbeta and 13 Jbeta primers were used. TCRdb keeps only in-frame clones here, not all; method: immunoSEQ multiplex PCR. The sample shows about 160,000 clones, around 74% of them seen only once. Sequenced: PBMCs. The origin of the receptors is a female donor in good health and CMV-seronegative.

This clone was seen a single time. This sequence joins TRBV6-6 and TRBJ2-1; D might be TRBD2 (7 bases). V was pared by 11 bases and J by 6 bases, with 23 bases between. CDR3 size: 15 residues. CDR1 is MNHNY and CDR2 is SVGAGI in the germline V gene (reference sequence). As DNA, the CDR3 is TGTGCCTCAGCTCAGGAGAAGGGGGGGAGCAATGAGCAGTTCTTC. It encodes CASAQEKGGSNEQFF.

The CDR3 sequence: CASSEGTGGVYEQYF. The CDR3 DNA reads TGTGCCAGCAGTGAAGGGACAGGGGGGGTTTACGAGCAGTACTTC. This chain links TRBV6-1 with TRBJ2-7; 10 bases match TRBD1. This CDR3 is 15 amino acids long. CDR1 is MNHNS and CDR2 is SASEGT in the germline V gene. V dropped 1 base and J dropped 4; count of bases not matched to a gene: 4.

This sequence joins TRBV5-1 and TRBJ2-3; D ambiguous. V lost 4 bases, J lost 2 bases, and 11 bases lay in between. The CDR3 has 14 amino acids. CDR1 is SGHRS and CDR2 is YFSETQ in the germline V gene. The CDR3 sequence is CASSPARSTDTQYF. CDR3 nucleotides: TGCGCCAGCAGCCCCGCGCGATCCACAGATACGCAGTATTTT.

This clone has at least ten counts. The chain is built from TRBV5-1 and TRBJ2-7; maybe TRBD2 (5 bases). CDR3 length: 13 residues. The V gene lost 4 bases and the J gene lost 3 bases, with 11 bases spanning the gap. CDR1 and CDR2 (germline): SGHRS, YFSETQ. The chain's CDR3 is CASSGYRDYEQYF. As DNA, the CDR3 is TGCGCCAGCAGCGGTTACCGGGACTACGAGCAGTACTTC. The whole variable domain, remainder taken from reference TRBV5-1 and TRBJ2-7, is KAGVTQTPRYLIKTRGQQVTLSCSPISGHRSVSWYQQTPGQGLQFLFEYFSETQRNKGNFPGRFSGRQFSNSRSEMNVSTLELGDSALYLCASSGYRDYEQYFGPGTRLTVT.

This chain uses TRBV6-5 with TRBJ1-2; 9 bases are a match to TRBD1. The germline V gene has CDR1 MNHEY and CDR2 SVGAGI. CDR3 length: 16 residues. V was pared by 0 bases and J by 1 base, with 3 bases of the junction left unmatched. The CDR3, as DNA: TGTGCCAGCAGTTACTCACAGGGGGCTGGTAACTATGGCTACACCTTC. It codes for CASSYSQGAGNYGYTF.

This clone was seen a single time. The chain couples TRBV21-1 to TRBJ1-1; the DNA was not used to check the table's D call, TRBD1. TRBV21-1 is described as a pseudogene. This CDR3 is built from 14 residues. This CDR3 is CASTRDRGFGEAFF. In DNA, the CDR3 is TGTGCCAGCACAAGGGACAGGGGGTTTGGTGAAGCTTTCTTT.

V gene TRBV5-1 combines with J gene TRBJ2-2, with D tentatively TRBD2 (6 bases). V shed 6 bases and J shed 8 bases, with 14 bases lying between them. The germline V gene has CDR1 SGHRS and CDR2 YFSETQ. The CDR3 has 13 residues. The CDR3 loop is CASIGGDLGELFF. The CDR3 bases are TGCGCCAGCATAGGAGGGGATTTAGGGGAGCTGTTTTTT.

This chain joins TRBV7-9 and TRBJ2-3; TRBD2 matches 8 bases. The CDR3 length is 16 residues. V was pared by 3 bases and J by 0 bases, with 5 bases of the junction left unmatched. The germline V gene has CDR1 SEHNR and CDR2 FQNEAQ (reference sequence). The CDR3 DNA sequence: TGTGCCAGCAGCTTTTCTAGACTAGCGAGCACAGATACGCAGTATTTT. Amino acid sequence: CASSFSRLASTDTQYF.

This sequence joins TRBV9 and TRBJ2-3, with 11 bases aligning to TRBD2. The junction had 10 bases not matched to a gene; V was cut back by 4 bases and J by 6 bases. Looked up from germline, CDR1 is SGDLS and CDR2 is YYNGEE. The CDR3 is 16 amino acids. CDR3: CASSSFSGGAMDTQYF. The DNA for the CDR3 is TGTGCCAGCAGCTCTTTTAGCGGGGGGGCCATGGATACGCAGTATTTT.

This chain connects TRBV5-1 to TRBJ2-2; D gene uncertain. V was clipped by 1 base and J by 3 bases, with 13 bases between them. Germline CDR1 is SGHRS and CDR2 is YFSETQ. The CDR3 contains 16 residues. CDR3 nucleotides: TGCGCCAGCAGCTTGATCCCAACATCCGACACCGGGGAGCTGTTTTTT. Amino acid sequence: CASSLIPTSDTGELFF.

The chain couples TRBV5-1 to TRBJ2-5; TRBD2 aligns across 10 bases. The closer fit of TRBJ2-7 to the DNA end suggests the J call may be wrong. Per the germline V gene, CDR1 is SGHRS and CDR2 is YFSETQ. This CDR3 has 15 amino acids. The CDR3 here is CASSPPSGGLYEQYF. The CDR3 DNA follows: TGCGCCAGCAGCCCTCCTAGCGGGGGCCTCTACGAGCAGTACTTC.

This clone was seen only a few times. The chain combines TRBV5-6 with TRBJ2-7; TRBD1 agrees at 10 bases. CDR1 is SGHDT and CDR2 is YYEEEE in the germline V gene. The CDR3 extends over 14 amino acids. The junction had 1 base not matched to a gene; V was cut back by 2 bases and J by 2 bases. The CDR3 region is CASSFGTGAYEQYF. The DNA of the CDR3 is TGTGCCAGCAGCTTCGGGACAGGGGCCTACGAGCAGTACTTC.

This rearrangement joins TRBV7-9 to TRBJ2-1; 8 nucleotides match TRBD2. The CDR3 extends over 16 amino acids. V lost 3 bases, J lost 3 bases, and 7 bases stayed unmatched. Germline CDR1 and CDR2: SEHNR and FQNEAQ (reference sequence). The chain's CDR3 is CASSFGGSGNYNEQFF. The CDR3 region has the DNA TGTGCCAGCAGCTTCGGGGGTAGCGGGAACTACAATGAGCAGTTCTTC. The whole variable domain, remainder taken from reference TRBV7-9 and TRBJ2-1, is DTGVSQNPRHKITKRGQNVTFRCDPISEHNRLYWYRQTLGQGPEFLTYFQNEAQLEKSRLLSDRFSAERPKGSFSTLEIQRTEQGDSAMYLCASSFGGSGNYNEQFFGPGTRLTVL.

The chain couples TRBV6-5 to TRBJ2-5; D remains unclear. V lost 6 bases, J lost 1 base, and 9 bases lay in between. The CDR3 covers 13 residues. CDR1 is MNHEY, CDR2 SVGAGI, per germline. CDR3 DNA: TGTGCCAGCAGCTCCCCCGGCCAAGAGACCCAGTACTTC. Residues: CASSSPGQETQYF.

There are a few counts of this clone. The rearrangement uses TRBV19 and TRBJ1-1; the D gene is possibly TRBD1 (6 bases). The CDR3 spans 13 residues. Germline V gene lookup returns CDR1 LNHDA and CDR2 SQIVND (reference sequence). With 6 bases removed from V and 0 bases from J, the gap between germline ends came to 8 bases. The CDR3 nucleotides read TGTGCCAGTAGGAGGACAGTGAACACTGAAGCTTTCTTT. Its translation: CASRRTVNTEAFF.

The chain is built from TRBV15 and TRBJ1-2; a weak D match, TRBD1 (5 bases). V was clipped by 0 bases and J by 8 bases, with 10 bases between them. This CDR3 spans 13 amino acids. CDR1 LNHNV and CDR2 YYDKDF come from the germline V gene (reference sequence). Here the CDR3 DNA reads TGTGCCACCAGCAGAGATTGGCGGGGCGGCTACACCTTC. Translating gives CATSRDWRGGYTF.

The V and J genes are TRBV2 and TRBJ2-6; possibly TRBD2 for D (6 bases). Germline loops: CDR1 SNHLY, CDR2 FYNNEI. The V gene lost 3 bases and the J gene lost 2 bases, with 8 bases spanning the gap. The CDR3 runs to 15 residues. The CDR3 bases are TGTGCCAGCAGTGACCGCGGGGCTGGGGCCAACGTCCTGACTTTC. It encodes CASSDRGAGANVLTF. Based on the CDR3 plus reference TRBV2 and TRBJ2-6, the full variable domain is EPEVTQTPSHQVTQMGQEVILRCVPISNHLYFYWYRQILGQKVEFLVSFYNNEISEKSEIFDDQFSVERPDGSNFTLKIRSTKLEDSAMYFCASSDRGAGANVLTFGAGSRLTVL.

The J gene is TRBJ2-5, the V gene TRBV5-1, with 10 bases fitting TRBD1. V gave up 4 bases and J gave up 4 bases; unmatched junction bases: 7. The CDR3 covers 15 residues. Germline loops: CDR1 SGHRS, CDR2 YFSETQ. For the CDR3, the DNA is TGCGCCAGCAGCGCTCCGACAGGGGGCGGAGAGACCCAGTACTTC. This codes for CASSAPTGGGETQYF.

The rearrangement joins TRBV6-5 to TRBJ1-4; TRBD1 matches 8 bases. The V and J ends lost 0 bases and 8 bases, in that order; junction bases with no gene match: 5. Germline V gene data show CDR1 as MNHEY and CDR2 as SVGAGI. The CDR3 totals 15 residues. CDR3 amino acids: CASSYSTGEMEKLFF. The CDR3 DNA reads as TGTGCCAGCAGTTACTCGACAGGGGAGATGGAAAAACTGTTTTTT.

The chain recombines TRBV7-3 with TRBJ2-1; 10 bases agree with TRBD2. Germline V gives CDR1 SGHTA, CDR2 FQGTGA. The CDR3 length is 14 residues. Trimming took 6 bases from V and 9 from J; bases not matched to a gene: 8. CDR3 DNA sequence: TGTGCCAGCAGTCTACAGCGGGAGGGCACTGAGCAGTTCTTC. This codes for CASSLQREGTEQFF. The whole variable domain, filled in from reference TRBV7-3 and TRBJ2-1, reads GAGVSQTPSNKVTEKGKYVELRCDPISGHTALYWYRQSLGQGPEFLIYFQGTGAADDSGLPNDRFFAVRPEGSVSTLKIQRTERGDSAVYLCASSLQREGTEQFFGPGTRLTVL.

The genes are TRBV29-1 and TRBJ2-3; D remains unclear. The CDR3 is 14 amino acids. V lost 4 bases, J lost 0 bases, and 11 bases lay in between. The germline gives CDR1 SQVTM, CDR2 ANQGSEA. For the CDR3, the DNA is TGCAGCGTTGGGGCAGTTTATAGCACAGATACGCAGTATTTT. Translated: CSVGAVYSTDTQYF.

V and J are TRBV20-1 and TRBJ1-2; D unresolved. The CDR3 sequence is 11 residues long. From germline, CDR1 is DFQATT and CDR2 SNEGSKA (reference sequence). Trimming cost V 1 base and J 8 bases, with 8 bases left between them. CDR3 nucleotide sequence: TGCAGTGCTAGAGTTAGCAGAGGCTACACCTTC. Residues: CSARVSRGYTF.

The chain links TRBV2 to TRBJ1-2; 7 nucleotides line up with TRBD1. The V segment lost 4 bases and the J segment 6 bases; nucleotides outside the gene matches: 8. The CDR3 is 14 amino acids. Germline lookup yields CDR1 SNHLY and CDR2 FYNNEI. DNA of the CDR3: TGTGCCAGCAGTGCGATTAAGAGGGGGCATGGCTACACCTTC. Protein: CASSAIKRGHGYTF.

The V gene is TRBV6-1, the J gene TRBJ2-1; 9 bases align to TRBD2. CDR1 is MNHNS, CDR2 SASEGT, per germline. V dropped 6 bases and J dropped 7; count of bases not matched to a gene: 7. The CDR3 sequence is 14 residues long. CDR3 sequence reads: CASRLSGRMNEQFF. The CDR3 nucleotides are TGTGCCAGCAGATTGAGCGGGAGGATGAATGAGCAGTTCTTC.

The chain couples TRBV5-1 to TRBJ1-5; no definite D call. CDR1 is SGHRS, CDR2 YFSETQ, per germline. V lost 0 bases and J 7 bases, leaving 8 bases between the germline ends. CDR3 length: 13 amino acids. The CDR3 DNA reads TGCGCCAGCAGCTTGGATCCGCGACAGCCCCAGCATTTT. It is translated as CASSLDPRQPQHF.

The chain joins TRBV5-6 to TRBJ2-1, with 8 nucleotides matching TRBD1. Germline CDR1 is SGHDT and CDR2 is YYEEEE. V lost 4 bases, J lost 0 bases, and 9 bases stayed unmatched. The length of the CDR3 is 17 residues. The chain's CDR3 is CASSQIGTGSSYNEQFF. The CDR3 nucleotides are TGTGCCAGCAGCCAAATCGGGACAGGAAGCTCCTACAATGAGCAGTTCTTC.